Shown below are 28 T cell receptor beta chains from a single sample sequenced in a study of blood T cell repertoires in COVID-19. Sequencing used immunoSEQ multiplex PCR; TCRdb keeps in-frame clones, though not all of them. The sample includes roughly 100,000 clones, 75% to 85% of them seen just once. The sample comprised peripheral blood. Receptors were obtained from a woman aged 70-85 years with acute or convalescent COVID-19.

The chain uses TRBV5-1 and TRBJ2-5, with TRBD2 matching 8 bases. CDR3 size: 15 residues. Germline CDR1 SGHRS, CDR2 YFSETQ. V was pared by 4 bases and J by 5 bases, with 10 bases of the junction left unmatched. The CDR3 region is CASSREPAGEETQYF. CDR3 bases: TGCGCCAGCAGCCGCGAACCAGCGGGAGAGGAGACCCAGTACTTC.

The chain has TRBV5-1 and TRBJ2-3; TRBD1 matches 9 bases. After removal of 6 bases from V and 2 bases from J, the junction contained 10 bases not matched to a gene. Germline V gene sequence: CDR1 SGHRS, CDR2 YFSETQ. The CDR3 is 16 residues long. The CDR3 region has the DNA TGCGCCAGCAAGGAATTGTGGACAGGGGTCACAGATACGCAGTATTTT. Translating gives CASKELWTGVTDTQYF.

The rearrangement uses TRBV19 and TRBJ1-2; the match to TRBD1 covers 8 bases. The V gene end was trimmed by 7 bases and the J gene end by 7 bases; junction bases not matched to a gene: 17. Germline CDR1 reads LNHDA; CDR2 reads SQIVND (reference sequence). The CDR3 extends over 16 amino acids. The CDR3 sequence: CASTPTGRGRRSGYTF. The CDR3, as DNA: TGTGCCAGTACTCCTACTGGCAGGGGGCGCCGCAGTGGCTACACCTTC.

V is TRBV5-6 and J is TRBJ2-3, with 11 bases aligning to TRBD1. Germline CDR1 reads SGHDT; CDR2 reads YYEEEE. This CDR3 contains 16 residues. The J segment lost 4 bases and the V segment lost 2 bases, leaving 6 bases of the junction unmatched. This chain's CDR3 is CASSFQPGQGADTQYF. The CDR3 DNA follows: TGTGCCAGCAGCTTCCAACCGGGACAGGGGGCAGATACGCAGTATTTT.

This sequence joins TRBV7-6 and TRBJ2-1; the match to TRBD2 covers 11 bases. V lost 5 bases, J lost 7 bases, and 7 bases stayed unmatched. Looked up from germline, CDR1 is SGHVS and CDR2 is FNYEAQ. This CDR3 is built from 15 residues. The CDR3 loop reads CASSRRLAGLNEQFF. The DNA of the CDR3 is TGTGCCAGCAGCCGACGACTAGCGGGATTGAATGAGCAGTTCTTC.

This clone appeared once. This chain joins TRBV7-6 and TRBJ2-2, with TRBD1 matching 9 bases. The germline V gene has CDR1 SGHVS and CDR2 FNYEAQ. The CDR3 totals 15 residues. The V and J ends lost 5 bases and 13 bases, in that order; junction bases with no gene match: 14. The CDR3 loop reads CASSTSPGTGFVLFF. CDR3 nucleotides: TGTGCCAGCAGCACTAGTCCCGGGACAGGGTTTGTGCTGTTTTTT.

V usage is TRBV28 and J usage is TRBJ2-7, with a tentative D call TRBD2 (6 bases). Germline assignment: CDR1 MDHEN and CDR2 SYDVKM. V lost 2 bases and J lost 2, with 16 bases in between. There are 16 residues in the CDR3. Here the CDR3 DNA reads TGTGCCAGCAGTTTAGGGAGCGGGCGGTCCCCCTACGAGCAGTACTTC. Translated, it gives CASSLGSGRSPYEQYF.

The rearrangement links TRBV15 to TRBJ2-7; TRBD2 matches at 10 bases. V was pared by 5 bases and J by 2 bases, with 6 bases of the junction left unmatched. This CDR3 has 15 amino acids. CDR1 and CDR2 (germline): LNHNV, YYDKDF (reference sequence). The DNA of the CDR3 is TGTGCCACCAGCCCCGGACTAGCGGTAACCTACGAGCAGTACTTC. Its protein product is CATSPGLAVTYEQYF.

V is TRBV25-1 and J is TRBJ1-5; 7 bases match TRBD1. The trim removed 3 bases at V and 4 bases at J, leaving 9 bases unmatched. From germline, CDR1 is MGHDK and CDR2 SYGVNS. The CDR3 contains 16 residues. CDR3 amino acids: CASSDRTGGDNQPQHF. The CDR3 DNA sequence: TGTGCCAGCAGTGACCGGACAGGAGGGGATAATCAGCCCCAGCATTTT.

Concerning this clone: Other DNA sequences in the sample encode the same CDR3. This chain uses TRBV19 with TRBJ2-1; 10 nucleotides line up with TRBD2. CDR3 length: 15 amino acids. Germline CDR1 LNHDA, CDR2 SQIVND (reference sequence). The V gene end was trimmed by 3 bases and the J gene end by 5 bases; junction bases not matched to a gene: 4. As DNA, the CDR3 is TGTGCCAGTAGTATCGTAGCGGGAGGAAACAATGAGCAGTTCTTC. Amino acid sequence: CASSIVAGGNNEQFF.

This rearrangement joins TRBV6-2 or TRBV6-3 to TRBJ2-2; D may be TRBD1 (6 bases). Trimming shortened V by 0 bases and J by 3 bases, and 26 bases separated the two germline ends. CDR3 length equals 21 residues. Germline V gene data show CDR1 as MNHEY and CDR2 as SVGEGT. CDR3 sequence reads: CASSYSIRSHRDSVYTGELFF. CDR3 coding DNA: TGTGCCAGCAGTTACTCGATAAGGTCTCACAGGGATAGTGTGTACACCGGGGAGCTGTTTTTT.

Only a few counts were recorded for this clone. This CDR3 reads CASSSSGGVDTQYF. The CDR3 region has the DNA TGTGCCAGCAGCTCTAGCGGAGGGGTCGATACGCAGTATTTT. V and J are TRBV6-2 or TRBV6-3 and TRBJ2-3; 7 nucleotides line up with TRBD2. The germline CDR1 and CDR2 sequences are MNHEY and SVGEGT. Trimming cost V 6 bases and J 6 bases; bases outside gene matches: 9. This CDR3 comprises 14 residues.

The table lists this clone with a count of one. The V and J genes are TRBV18 and TRBJ2-7; 10 nucleotides agree with TRBD1. Germline CDR1 KGHSH, CDR2 LQKENI. This CDR3 region has 15 residues. The V segment lost 3 bases and the J segment 2 bases; nucleotides outside the gene matches: 4. CDR3 protein: CASSPRTGGTYEQYF. The CDR3 DNA is TGTGCCAGCTCACCTAGGACAGGGGGTACCTACGAGCAGTACTTC.

The gene calls are TRBV27 and TRBJ2-7, with 7 nucleotides matching TRBD2. The CDR3 is 12 residues long. V gave up 5 bases and J gave up 7 bases; unmatched junction bases: 5. Germline loops: CDR1 MNHEY, CDR2 SMNVEV (reference sequence). CDR3 protein: CASSPGGWEQYF. In DNA form, the CDR3 reads TGTGCCAGCAGTCCCGGGGGGTGGGAGCAGTACTTC.

V gene TRBV6-5 combines with J gene TRBJ2-7; TRBD2 agrees at 12 bases. The CDR3 is made up of 14 amino acids. Per germline, CDR1 MNHEY and CDR2 SVGAGI. Unmatched junction bases numbered 4, after V lost 5 bases and J lost 5 bases. The CDR3 is CASSRTSGIHEQYF. CDR3 DNA: TGTGCCAGCAGTCGGACTAGCGGGATCCACGAGCAGTACTTC.

The rearrangement links TRBV18 to TRBJ2-2, with TRBD2 matching 10 bases. Looked up from germline, CDR1 is KGHSH and CDR2 is LQKENI. This CDR3 comprises 16 residues. J was trimmed by 5 bases and V by 1 base; bases with no gene match: 4. The CDR3 spells CASSPLSSGSTGELFF. CDR3 nucleotides: TGTGCCAGCTCACCACTGTCTAGCGGGAGTACCGGGGAGCTGTTTTTT.

The chain combines TRBV12-5 with TRBJ2-3; 7 positions match TRBD2. V gave up 0 bases and J gave up 4 bases; unmatched junction bases: 10. Germline CDR1 LGHNT, CDR2 FRNRAP. The CDR3 has 17 residues. Here the CDR3 DNA reads TGTGCTAGTGGTTTGGTAGGTGCGGGAGTTTACCCAGATACGCAGTATTTT. Protein: CASGLVGAGVYPDTQYF.

The chain employs TRBV27 and TRBJ1-2; the match to TRBD1 covers 8 bases. V lost 8 bases to trimming and J lost 5 bases; unmatched junction nucleotides: 7. Per the germline V gene, CDR1 is MNHEY and CDR2 is SMNVEV (reference sequence). CDR3 length: 13 residues. The CDR3 sequence is CASGQGARYGYTF. CDR3 nucleotides: TGTGCCAGCGGCCAGGGGGCTAGATATGGCTACACCTTC.

V is TRBV9 and J is TRBJ1-3, with D tentatively TRBD1 (6 bases). V was cut by 3 bases and J by 8 bases, with 21 bases left in between. The CDR3 is 16 amino acids. The germline CDR1 and CDR2 sequences are SGDLS and YYNGEE. The CDR3 loop reads CASSAGTGFPQDTIYF. As DNA, the CDR3 is TGTGCCAGCAGCGCCGGAACAGGGTTTCCCCAGGACACCATATATTTT.

The chain couples TRBV21-1 to TRBJ2-2; whether TRBD2, the table's D call, matches the DNA was not checked. TRBV21-1 corresponds to a pseudogene. The CDR3 has 15 amino acids. CDR3 DNA sequence: TGTGCCAGCAGCAAAGCGGAGGGAGACGCCGGGGAGCTGTTTTTT. Residues: CASSKAEGDAGELFF.

The chain is built from TRBV5-6 and TRBJ2-1, with 11 bases fitting TRBD1. CDR3 length equals 16 residues. With 4 bases clipped from V and 1 base from J, the junction kept 4 bases outside the gene matches. Germline V gene data show CDR1 as SGHDT and CDR2 as YYEEEE. For the CDR3, the DNA is TGTGCCAGCAGCGCAGGGACAGGGGGATCCTACAATGAGCAGTTCTTC. Translating gives CASSAGTGGSYNEQFF.

The chain uses TRBV28 and TRBJ1-5, with 8 bases lining up with TRBD1. CDR1 and CDR2 (germline): MDHEN, SYDVKM. The CDR3 is 14 amino acids. J was trimmed by 6 bases and V by 3 bases; bases with no gene match: 4. CDR3 in amino acids: CASSLTGAGQPQHF. The DNA for the CDR3 is TGTGCCAGCAGTTTGACAGGGGCAGGTCAGCCCCAGCATTTT.

This chain joins TRBV20-1 and TRBJ2-3; 7 positions agree with TRBD2. Germline lookup yields CDR1 DFQATT and CDR2 SNEGSKA (reference sequence). This CDR3 is 15 amino acids long. J lost 0 bases, V lost 3 bases, and 6 bases had no gene match. CDR3 residues: CSASAAGVSTDTQYF. CDR3 DNA sequence: TGCAGTGCTAGTGCGGCGGGGGTTAGCACAGATACGCAGTATTTT.

The rearrangement links TRBV7-6 to TRBJ2-1, with 7 bases that match TRBD2. In germline, CDR1 is SGHVS, CDR2 FNYEAQ. This CDR3 is built from 16 residues. J was trimmed by 4 bases and V by 3 bases; bases with no gene match: 9. The CDR3 protein is CASSLSGNYLYNEQFF. As DNA, the CDR3 is TGTGCCAGCAGCTTGAGCGGGAATTATTTGTACAATGAGCAGTTCTTC. Supplemented by reference TRBV7-6 and TRBJ2-1, the full variable domain reads GAGVSQSPRYKVTKRGQDVALRCDPISGHVSLYWYRQALGQGPEFLTYFNYEAQQDKSGLPNDRFSAERPEGSISTLTIQRTEQRDSAMYRCASSLSGNYLYNEQFFGPGTRLTVL.

V usage is TRBV21-1 and J usage is TRBJ1-5; TRBD1 is the table's D call, not checked against the DNA. TRBV21-1 is flagged as a pseudogene. The CDR3 sequence is 17 residues long. In DNA form, the CDR3 reads TGTGCCAGCAGCAAATCCGATGTAGGGGGTAGCAATCAGCCCCAGCATTTT. Amino acid sequence: CASSKSDVGGSNQPQHF.

The chain employs TRBV28 and TRBJ2-1; 11 positions agree with TRBD1. The CDR3 is 17 amino acids. V lost 7 bases, J lost 3 bases, and 11 bases stayed unmatched. CDR1 and CDR2 from the germline V gene are MDHEN and SYDVKM. The CDR3 loop reads CASINRGQGAGYNEQFF. CDR3 DNA sequence: TGTGCCAGCATTAACCGTGGACAGGGGGCGGGCTACAATGAGCAGTTCTTC. The full variable domain, in which reference TRBV28 and TRBJ2-1 provide the parts outside the CDR3, is DVKVTQSSRYLVKRTGEKVFLECVQDMDHENMFWYRQDPGLGLRLIYFSYDVKMKEKGDIPEGYSVSREKKERFSLILESASTNQTSMYLCASINRGQGAGYNEQFFGPGTRLTVL.

This chain links TRBV11-2 with TRBJ1-1, with D perhaps matching TRBD1 (6 bases). V was shortened by 3 bases and J by 8 bases, with 13 bases between the two germline ends. Germline-derived CDR1 and CDR2 are SGHAT and FQNNGV. This CDR3 is 13 amino acids long. The CDR3 reads CASSFLLQGEAFF. CDR3 DNA: TGTGCCAGCAGCTTCCTCCTCCAGGGGGAAGCTTTCTTT.

This chain connects TRBV4-3 to TRBJ1-1; D may be TRBD1 (6 bases). Germline-derived CDR1 and CDR2 are LGHNA and YSLEER. This CDR3 has 18 amino acids. The ends were cut back, 0 bases at V and 0 bases at J, with 17 bases in the middle. For the CDR3, the DNA is TGCGCCAGCAGCCAAGAAACAGGGACAAGTGGCGTGAACACTGAAGCTTTCTTT. Translation gives CASSQETGTSGVNTEAFF.